Shown below are 23 T cell receptor beta chains from a single sample sequenced in a study of T-cell memory formation after mild COVID-19. TCRdb used MiXCR to reprocess the 5' RACE reads, holding one entry per CDR3 protein. The sample records a few hundred thousand distinct CDR3 sequences, 15% to 20% being singletons. The sequencing input was PBMCs or a T cell subset sorted from them (not recorded which). Receptors were obtained from a man younger than 35 who had mild COVID-19 (a few samples of this study predate the infection). Cell type and time point are not known.

The chain couples TRBV5-1 to TRBJ1-1; 7 bases are shared with TRBD1. This CDR3 has 15 residues. CDR1 is SGHRS, CDR2 YFSETQ, per germline. After removal of 3 bases from V and 4 bases from J, the junction contained 9 bases not matched to a gene. CDR3 loop: CASSSGRGLGTEAFF. The CDR3 DNA follows: TGCGCCAGCAGCTCGGGAAGGGGGCTAGGCACTGAAGCTTTCTTT.

This clonotype was picked up a small number of times. V is TRBV6-5 and J is TRBJ2-7; TRBD2 matches at 9 bases. There are 16 residues in the CDR3. The trim removed 6 bases at V and 7 bases at J, leaving 16 bases unmatched. The germline V gene has CDR1 MNHEY and CDR2 SVGAGI. The CDR3 loop reads CASRAGGPGHGGEQYF. In nucleotides, the CDR3 is TGTGCCAGCAGAGCGGGGGGACCAGGGCACGGTGGGGAGCAGTACTTC.

V is TRBV7-2 and J is TRBJ1-2; 9 bases align to TRBD1. The V gene's germline CDR1 is SGHTA and CDR2 FQGNSA. The CDR3 covers 12 residues. Trimming at V came to 5 bases and at J to 8 bases, leaving 3 bases not matched to a gene. CDR3 DNA: TGTGCCAGCAGCCCAGACAGGGGGGGCTACACCTTC. This encodes CASSPDRGGYTF.

Many counts were recorded for this clonotype. This rearrangement joins TRBV20-1 to TRBJ1-6; D may be TRBD1 (6 bases). The CDR3 contains 13 residues. The V gene's germline CDR1 is DFQATT and CDR2 SNEGSKA (reference sequence). CDR3 amino acids: CTGWGGPNSPLHF. The CDR3 DNA sequence: TGCACCGGTTGGGGGGGGCCGAATTCACCCCTCCACTTT.

The chain recombines TRBV6-1 with TRBJ2-3; tentatively, D is TRBD2 (7 bases). V gave up 3 bases and J gave up 4 bases, with 14 bases separating them. The length of the CDR3 is 15 residues. CDR1 is MNHNS, CDR2 SASEGT, per germline. As DNA, the CDR3 is TGTGCCAGCAGTGACGGGGGGCCCATCTCAGATACGCAGTATTTT. This gives the protein CASSDGGPISDTQYF.

The gene calls are TRBV6-5 and TRBJ1-2; D gene uncertain. The CDR3 is 13 amino acids. V was cut by 6 bases and J by 3 bases, with 11 bases left in between. Germline CDR1 MNHEY, CDR2 SVGAGI. The CDR3 DNA follows: TGTGCCAGCAGGAACAGCTACTACTATGGCTACACCTTC. Its translation: CASRNSYYYGYTF.

This chain joins TRBV7-9 and TRBJ1-1; D is perhaps TRBD1 (5 bases). The germline gives CDR1 SEHNR, CDR2 FQNEAQ (reference sequence). The CDR3 is made up of 12 amino acids. Trimming stripped 5 bases from V and 6 bases from J, with 10 bases between. CDR3 sequence: CASSGGKAEAFF. DNA for the CDR3: TGTGCCAGCAGCGGGGGGAAGGCTGAAGCTTTCTTT.

This clonotype has just a few counts. The chain combines TRBV6-5 with TRBJ1-1; 8 bases match TRBD1. Germline CDR1 and CDR2: MNHEY and SVGAGI. This CDR3 is 14 amino acids long. Unmatched junction bases numbered 8, after V lost 6 bases and J lost 5 bases. Here the CDR3 DNA reads TGTGCCAGCAGCTCAGGGGGCGCGGTGACTGAAGCTTTCTTT. Translated: CASSSGGAVTEAFF.

J is TRBJ2-1 and V is TRBV5-4, with D uncertain. CDR1 is SGHNT and CDR2 is YYREEE in the germline V gene (reference sequence). The CDR3 consists of 15 residues. The V and J ends lost 0 bases and 4 bases respectively, with 11 bases between them. CDR3 protein: CASSLDSADYNEQFF. CDR3 sequence (DNA): TGTGCCAGCAGCTTGGATTCCGCAGATTACAATGAGCAGTTCTTC.

There are a few counts of this clonotype. The chain links TRBV4-3 to TRBJ2-1, with a weak D call TRBD1 (6 bases). Deletions cut 3 bases from V and 8 bases from J, with 20 bases between. The CDR3 totals 16 residues. From germline, CDR1 is LGHNA and CDR2 YSLEER. CDR3 region: CASSQWGQGIIDEQFF. CDR3 DNA sequence: TGCGCCAGCAGCCAGTGGGGGCAGGGGATAATCGATGAGCAGTTCTTC.

This clonotype was found many times. The V gene is TRBV7-2, the J gene TRBJ1-5; D is ambiguous. The CDR3 is 13 amino acids. Trimming stripped 5 bases from V and 6 bases from J, with 11 bases between. Per the germline V gene, CDR1 is SGHTA and CDR2 is FQGNSA. CDR3 nucleotide sequence: TGTGCCAGCAGCCGGCAAAGGGTTCAGCCCCAGCATTTT. This codes for CASSRQRVQPQHF.

At least ten counts were recorded for this clonotype. V gene TRBV7-2 combines with J gene TRBJ2-4; the D is unclear. The germline V gene has CDR1 SGHTA and CDR2 FQGNSA. V was pared by 2 bases and J by 0 bases, with 5 bases between. This CDR3 spans 14 amino acids. This CDR3 is CASSLSLAKNIQYF. DNA of the CDR3: TGTGCCAGCAGCTTATCCTTAGCCAAAAACATTCAGTACTTC.

The chain has TRBV6-2 or TRBV6-3 and TRBJ2-2; a possible D gene is TRBD1 (5 bases). Per germline, CDR1 MNHEY and CDR2 SVGEGT. V gave up 6 bases and J gave up 0 bases, with 11 bases separating them. This CDR3 is 15 amino acids long. The CDR3 protein is CASSSLTANTGELFF. The CDR3, as DNA: TGTGCCAGCAGCTCCCTGACAGCGAACACCGGGGAGCTGTTTTTT.

This clonotype came up a few times. The rearrangement joins TRBV28 to TRBJ2-3; D unresolved. There are 11 residues in the CDR3. The V end lost 8 bases, the J end lost 7 bases, and 10 bases lay between the germline ends. Germline V gene data show CDR1 as MDHEN and CDR2 as SYDVKM. CDR3: CASGPPNTQYF. The CDR3 coding sequence is TGTGCCAGCGGTCCCCCAAATACGCAGTATTTT.

The genes are TRBV9 and TRBJ1-2; TRBD1 matches 10 bases. CDR3 length: 14 amino acids. Germline V gene sequence: CDR1 SGDLS, CDR2 YYNGEE. V shed 5 bases and J 8 bases; nucleotides not matched to a gene: 9. The CDR3 region has the DNA TGTGCCAGCAGTGCCGGGACAGGGGTTGTAGGCTACACCTTC. This translates into CASSAGTGVVGYTF.

This clonotype was picked up a small number of times. V is TRBV7-9 and J is TRBJ2-3; D possibly matches TRBD1 or TRBD2 (6 bases each). CDR3 length equals 17 residues. Germline V gene lookup returns CDR1 SEHNR and CDR2 FQNEAQ (reference sequence). The V and J ends lost 7 bases and 4 bases respectively, with 24 bases between them. CDR3 bases: TGTGCCAGCAACCCCGCGTATGGGGGGCCGGGATCAGATACGCAGTATTTT. Its protein is CASNPAYGGPGSDTQYF. Filled out from reference TRBV7-9 and TRBJ2-3, the complete variable domain reads DTGVSQNPRHKITKRGQNVTFRCDPISEHNRLYWYRQTLGQGPEFLTYFQNEAQLEKSRLLSDRFSAERPKGSFSTLEIQRTEQGDSAMYLCASNPAYGGPGSDTQYFGPGTRLTVL.

This clonotype was picked up one time. The chain uses TRBV29-1 and TRBJ2-1; TRBD1 is a possible D gene (5 bases). CDR3 size: 11 residues. V lost 4 bases to trimming and J lost 6 bases, with 7 bases between them. CDR1 and CDR2 from the germline V gene are SQVTM and ANQGSEA. The CDR3 protein is CSVGQINEQFF. The CDR3 DNA is TGCAGCGTTGGACAGATCAATGAGCAGTTCTTC.

The chain uses TRBV7-2 and TRBJ2-1; D ambiguous. There are 15 residues in the CDR3. Per the germline V gene, CDR1 is SGHTA and CDR2 is FQGNSA. V was trimmed by 5 bases and J by 9 bases, leaving 20 bases between them. The CDR3 region has the DNA TGTGCCAGCAGCCACCCCGGAGCCGCGGCCGGTGAGCAGTTCTTC. Translated, it gives CASSHPGAAAGEQFF.

This clonotype was observed a handful of times. The chain joins TRBV19 to TRBJ1-2, with no clear D. Trimming left V 8 bases short and J 7 bases short, with 14 bases between. The CDR3 is 12 amino acids. CDR1 is LNHDA, CDR2 SQIVND, per germline (reference sequence). CDR3 protein: CASSPAVSGYTF. The CDR3 region has the DNA TGTGCCAGTTCCCCCGCAGTGAGTGGCTACACCTTC.

V usage is TRBV11-2 and J usage is TRBJ2-1, with TRBD2 identical over 11 bases. V was clipped by 5 bases and J by 9 bases; unmatched bases: 12. CDR1 is SGHAT, CDR2 FQNNGV, per germline. The CDR3 sequence is 16 residues long. The CDR3 protein is CASSPGRASGGREQFF. The CDR3 nucleotides are TGTGCCAGCAGCCCAGGCAGGGCTAGCGGGGGGCGTGAGCAGTTCTTC.

The chain recombines TRBV6-1 with TRBJ2-5, with a tentative D call TRBD1 (7 bases). Germline CDR1 and CDR2: MNHNS and SASEGT. CDR3 length: 16 amino acids. Between the trimmed V and J ends, which lost 0 bases and 7 bases, there was a span of 18 bases. The CDR3 loop reads CASSEAEGQGDVTQYF. The CDR3 nucleotides are TGTGCCAGCAGTGAAGCGGAGGGGCAGGGGGATGTGACCCAGTACTTC.

This clonotype showed up just a few times. This chain joins TRBV19 and TRBJ1-1; TRBD1 matches 7 bases. Per germline, CDR1 LNHDA and CDR2 SQIVND (reference sequence). V lost 3 bases, J lost 10 bases, and 11 bases stayed unmatched. The CDR3 contains 14 residues. In DNA form, the CDR3 reads TGTGCCAGTAGTATGGACAGGCGAGCCAACCGAGCTTTCTTT. It encodes CASSMDRRANRAFF. Combining the CDR3 with reference TRBV19 and TRBJ1-1 gives the whole variable domain DGGITQSPKYLFRKEGQNVTLSCEQNLNHDAMYWYRQDPGQGLRLIYYSQIVNDFQKGDIAEGYSVSREKKESFPLTVTSAQKNPTAFYLCASSMDRRANRAFFGQGTRLTVV.

J is TRBJ2-3 and V is TRBV7-9, with 11 bases matching TRBD2. The CDR3 length is 16 residues. V shed 5 bases, J shed 5 bases, and the junction held 9 bases outside the gene matches. Germline lookup yields CDR1 SEHNR and CDR2 FQNEAQ (reference sequence). The CDR3 region is CASSIPTSGVGDTQYF. The CDR3 DNA reads TGTGCCAGCAGCATCCCGACTAGCGGGGTTGGAGATACGCAGTATTTT.